The rows below give T cell receptor beta chains drawn from one sample of a study of patients and donors after allogeneic stem cell transplantation. TCRdb reprocessed the RT-PCR reads with MiXCR, giving one entry per CDR3 protein. The sample has some 230,000 distinct CDR3 sequences, roughly 15% seen once. Sequenced input: blood, either unsorted or a sorted T cell fraction (not recorded which). These receptors originate from a human donor who was either an allogeneic HSCT recipient or a stem cell or donor lymphocyte infusion donor (not recorded which). It is not recorded whose cells these are; they may come from a transplant donor. Each CDR3 is given with its conserved first and last residue. Fields, in order: J gene, V gene, D gene, clone size, CDR3 protein, CDR3 DNA. The D gene is left open where the match is weak. Not all rows give a size; the values are once, few, many and, for expanded clones, a class.

j_gene: TRBJ2-3; v_gene: TRBV5-1; d_gene: NA; abundance: few; CDR3aa: CASSLVMTDTQYF; CDR3nt: TGCGCCAGCAGCTTGGTAATGACAGATACGCAGTATTTT
j_gene: TRBJ1-4; v_gene: TRBV2; d_gene: NA; abundance: once; CDR3aa: CASSKRWTNEKLFF; CDR3nt: TGTGCCAGCAGTAAACGTTGGACTAATGAAAAACTGTTTTTT
j_gene: TRBJ2-5; v_gene: TRBV3-1; d_gene: NA; abundance: many; CDR3aa: CASSQDSRGSGTQYF; CDR3nt: TGTGCCAGCAGCCAAGATAGCCGGGGTTCGGGGACCCAGTACTTC
j_gene: TRBJ1-5; v_gene: TRBV20-1; d_gene: NA; abundance: NA; CDR3aa: CSAIPGLGNQPQHF; CDR3nt: TGCAGTGCTATTCCAGGCCTTGGCAATCAGCCCCAGCATTTT
j_gene: TRBJ2-3; v_gene: TRBV15; d_gene: NA; abundance: NA; CDR3aa: CATSRSWSDTQYF; CDR3nt: TGTGCCACCAGCCGCTCGTGGTCAGATACGCAGTATTTT
j_gene: TRBJ2-3; v_gene: TRBV4-3; d_gene: TRBD2; abundance: many; CDR3aa: CASSRTSGDTDTQYF; CDR3nt: TGCGCCAGCAGCCGGACTAGCGGGGACACAGATACGCAGTATTTT
j_gene: TRBJ2-2; v_gene: TRBV12-3/TRBV12-4; d_gene: NA; abundance: NA; CDR3aa: CASSLGRGRGGELFF; CDR3nt: TGTGCCAGCAGTTTAGGTCGGGGGCGAGGCGGGGAGCTGTTTTTT
j_gene: TRBJ1-2; v_gene: TRBV19; d_gene: NA; abundance: NA; CDR3aa: CASSIIEGPYGYTF; CDR3nt: TGTGCCAGTAGTATTATTGAGGGACCTTATGGCTACACCTTC
j_gene: TRBJ2-3; v_gene: TRBV20-1; d_gene: TRBD2; abundance: NA; CDR3aa: CSARLGASGVTDTQYF; CDR3nt: TGCAGTGCTAGACTTGGGGCTAGCGGAGTGACAGATACGCAGTATTTT
j_gene: TRBJ1-5; v_gene: TRBV21-1; d_gene: NA; abundance: NA; CDR3aa: CASSPPRRCPNQPQHF; CDR3nt: TGTGCCAGCAGCCCCCCTAGGCGATGCCCCAATCAGCCCCAGCATTTT
j_gene: TRBJ2-1; v_gene: TRBV3-1; d_gene: TRBD2; abundance: NA; CDR3aa: CASSQFLTIAGGGNEQFF; CDR3nt: TGTGCCAGCAGCCAATTTTTGACCATAGCGGGGGGCGGCAATGAGCAGTTCTTC
j_gene: TRBJ2-2; v_gene: TRBV5-1; d_gene: NA; abundance: many; CDR3aa: CASGLGDTGELFF; CDR3nt: TGCGCCAGCGGTCTAGGAGACACCGGGGAGCTGTTTTTT
j_gene: TRBJ1-2; v_gene: TRBV29-1; d_gene: NA; abundance: NA; CDR3aa: CSVRDGNYGYTF; CDR3nt: TGCAGCGTCAGGGACGGGAACTATGGCTACACCTTC
j_gene: TRBJ2-1; v_gene: TRBV11-1; d_gene: NA; abundance: few; CDR3aa: CASSLVGLIDNNEQFF; CDR3nt: TGTGCCAGCAGCTTAGTAGGACTAATCGATAACAATGAGCAGTTCTTC
j_gene: TRBJ2-3; v_gene: TRBV7-2; d_gene: NA; abundance: many; CDR3aa: CASSSLDTQYF; CDR3nt: TGTGCCAGCAGCTCCTTAGATACGCAGTATTTT
j_gene: TRBJ1-1; v_gene: TRBV6-5; d_gene: TRBD1; abundance: NA; CDR3aa: CASRYGPDREGTEAFF; CDR3nt: TGTGCCAGCAGATACGGCCCCGACAGGGAAGGCACTGAAGCTTTCTTT
j_gene: TRBJ1-6; v_gene: TRBV5-1; d_gene: TRBD1; abundance: few; CDR3aa: CASSLSTGGNSPLHF; CDR3nt: TGCGCCAGCAGCCTATCGACAGGGGGAAATTCACCCCTCCACTTT
j_gene: TRBJ1-3; v_gene: TRBV27; d_gene: NA; abundance: few; CDR3aa: CASSTTGRWTGNTIYF; CDR3nt: TGTGCCAGCAGCACTACGGGACGGTGGACTGGAAACACCATATATTTT
j_gene: TRBJ1-4; v_gene: TRBV12-3/TRBV12-4; d_gene: NA; abundance: many; CDR3aa: CASTSIRDFGEKLFF; CDR3nt: TGTGCCAGCACCAGCATCCGGGACTTCGGGGAAAAACTGTTTTTT
j_gene: TRBJ2-1; v_gene: TRBV29-1; d_gene: NA; abundance: few; CDR3aa: CSVEEVLTGEQFF; CDR3nt: TGCAGCGTTGAAGAAGTGCTGACTGGTGAGCAGTTCTTC
j_gene: TRBJ2-3; v_gene: TRBV5-1; d_gene: NA; abundance: few; CDR3aa: CASFKGRETDTQYF; CDR3nt: TGCGCCAGCTTTAAGGGCCGGGAAACAGATACGCAGTATTTT
j_gene: TRBJ2-3; v_gene: TRBV11-2; d_gene: TRBD1; abundance: NA; CDR3aa: CASSLGAGGAADTQYF; CDR3nt: TGTGCCAGCAGCTTAGGGGCAGGGGGTGCCGCAGATACGCAGTATTTT
j_gene: TRBJ2-7; v_gene: TRBV20-1; d_gene: NA; abundance: NA; CDR3aa: CSARDHGQPYEQYF; CDR3nt: TGCAGTGCTAGAGATCATGGGCAGCCCTACGAGCAGTACTTC
j_gene: TRBJ2-3; v_gene: TRBV9; d_gene: NA; abundance: few; CDR3aa: CASSVEGTSMDTQYF; CDR3nt: TGTGCCAGCAGCGTAGAGGGGACTTCCATGGATACGCAGTATTTT
j_gene: TRBJ2-7; v_gene: TRBV6-5; d_gene: NA; abundance: few; CDR3aa: CASSSGQSPPEEQYF; CDR3nt: TGTGCCAGCAGTTCCGGACAATCCCCCCCGGAGGAGCAGTACTTC
j_gene: TRBJ2-2; v_gene: TRBV5-1; d_gene: TRBD2; abundance: many; CDR3aa: CASSLVSGRAFGELFF; CDR3nt: TGCGCCAGCAGCTTGGTTTCCGGGAGGGCCTTCGGGGAGCTGTTTTTT
j_gene: TRBJ1-5; v_gene: TRBV14; d_gene: TRBD1; abundance: NA; CDR3aa: CASSLGQGAGQPQHF; CDR3nt: TGTGCCAGCAGCCTGGGACAGGGGGCGGGGCAGCCCCAGCATTTT
j_gene: TRBJ2-2; v_gene: TRBV4-2; d_gene: TRBD2; abundance: few; CDR3aa: CASSPSPILVAGSTGELFF; CDR3nt: TGTGCCAGCAGTCCAAGCCCAATCCTGGTAGCGGGATCAACCGGGGAGCTGTTTTTT
j_gene: TRBJ1-3; v_gene: TRBV30; d_gene: NA; abundance: many; CDR3aa: CAWNAGTRNTIYF; CDR3nt: TGTGCCTGGAACGCCGGGACAAGAAACACCATATATTTT
j_gene: TRBJ1-6; v_gene: TRBV19; d_gene: NA; abundance: few; CDR3aa: CASSGGHYNSPLHF; CDR3nt: TGTGCCAGTAGTGGGGGACATTATAATTCACCCCTCCACTTT
j_gene: TRBJ1-5; v_gene: TRBV7-9; d_gene: NA; abundance: few; CDR3aa: CASSGRTDQPQHF; CDR3nt: TGTGCCAGCAGCGGGCGGACAGATCAGCCCCAGCATTTT
j_gene: TRBJ1-1; v_gene: TRBV2; d_gene: TRBD1; abundance: few; CDR3aa: CASSRTGSATEAFF; CDR3nt: TGTGCCAGCAGTCGGACAGGGAGTGCCACTGAAGCTTTCTTT
j_gene: TRBJ2-7; v_gene: TRBV4-1; d_gene: NA; abundance: many; CDR3aa: CASSQTPDRSEQYF; CDR3nt: TGCGCCAGCAGCCAAACACCGGACAGATCCGAGCAGTACTTC
j_gene: TRBJ1-1; v_gene: TRBV7-2; d_gene: NA; abundance: few; CDR3aa: CASKGDTLNTEAFF; CDR3nt: TGTGCCAGCAAAGGGGACACCTTGAACACTGAAGCTTTCTTT
j_gene: TRBJ2-5; v_gene: TRBV14; d_gene: NA; abundance: NA; CDR3aa: CASSTLQTQYF; CDR3nt: TGTGCCAGCAGTACATTGCAGACCCAGTACTTC
j_gene: TRBJ2-4; v_gene: TRBV7-2; d_gene: NA; abundance: NA; CDR3aa: CASSLGIGAGREYIQYF; CDR3nt: TGTGCCAGCAGCTTAGGGATCGGGGCGGGAAGGGAATACATTCAGTACTTC
j_gene: TRBJ2-7; v_gene: TRBV7-9; d_gene: NA; abundance: NA; CDR3aa: CASSGRLLRMEYEQYF; CDR3nt: TGTGCCAGCAGCGGGCGACTACTCAGGATGGAATACGAGCAGTACTTC
j_gene: TRBJ2-1; v_gene: TRBV5-4; d_gene: TRBD2; abundance: NA; CDR3aa: CASSFSGRVNEQFF; CDR3nt: TGTGCCAGCAGCTTTAGCGGGAGGGTAAATGAGCAGTTCTTC
j_gene: TRBJ1-1; v_gene: TRBV3-1; d_gene: NA; abundance: medium-sized; CDR3aa: CASSRDQYTEAFF; CDR3nt: TGTGCCAGCAGCCGCGATCAATACACTGAAGCTTTCTTT
j_gene: TRBJ2-3; v_gene: TRBV11-1; d_gene: NA; abundance: NA; CDR3aa: CASSLGGFGADTQYF; CDR3nt: TGTGCCAGCAGCTTAGGGGGGTTTGGCGCAGATACGCAGTATTTT
j_gene: TRBJ1-1; v_gene: TRBV20-1; d_gene: NA; abundance: few; CDR3aa: CSARDLRRGTEAFF; CDR3nt: TGCAGTGCTAGAGATCTTCGGCGCGGCACTGAAGCTTTCTTT